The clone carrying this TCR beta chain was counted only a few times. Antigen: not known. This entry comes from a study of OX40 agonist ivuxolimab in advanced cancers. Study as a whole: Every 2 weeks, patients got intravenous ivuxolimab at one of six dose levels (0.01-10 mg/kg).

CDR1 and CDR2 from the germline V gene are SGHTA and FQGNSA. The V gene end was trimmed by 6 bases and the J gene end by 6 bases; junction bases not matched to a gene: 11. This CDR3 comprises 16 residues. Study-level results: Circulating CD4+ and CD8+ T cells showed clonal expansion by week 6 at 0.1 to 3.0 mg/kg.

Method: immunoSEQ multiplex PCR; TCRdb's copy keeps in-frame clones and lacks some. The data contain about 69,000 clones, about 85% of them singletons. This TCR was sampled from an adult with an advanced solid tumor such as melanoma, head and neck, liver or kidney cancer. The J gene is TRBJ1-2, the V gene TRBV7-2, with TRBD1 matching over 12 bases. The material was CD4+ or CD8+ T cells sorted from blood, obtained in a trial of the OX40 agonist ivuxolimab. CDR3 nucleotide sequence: TGTGCCAGCAGTTCGGGGACAGGGGGCTATTTGGATGGCTACACCTTC. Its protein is CASSSGTGGYLDGYTF. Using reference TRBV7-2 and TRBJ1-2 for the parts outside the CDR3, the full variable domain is GAGVSQSPSNKVTEKGKDVELRCDPISGHTALYWYRQSLGQGLEFLIYFQGNSAPDKSGLPSDRFSAERTGGSVSTLTIQRTQQEDSAVYLCASSSGTGGYLDGYTFGSGTRLTVV.